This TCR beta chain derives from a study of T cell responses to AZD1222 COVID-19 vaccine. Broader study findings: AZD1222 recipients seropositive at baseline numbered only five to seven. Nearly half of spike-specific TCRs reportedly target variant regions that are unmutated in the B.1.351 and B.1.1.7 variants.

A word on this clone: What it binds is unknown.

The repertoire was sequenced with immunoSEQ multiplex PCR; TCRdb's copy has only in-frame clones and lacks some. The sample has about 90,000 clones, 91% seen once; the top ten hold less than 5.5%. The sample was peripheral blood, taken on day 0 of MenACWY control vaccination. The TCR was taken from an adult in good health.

The DNA for the CDR3 is TGTGCCATCAGTGAAAGGGACAGGGTCGAGGATGGCTACACCTTC. Encoded protein: CAISERDRVEDGYTF. The chain is built from TRBV10-3 and TRBJ1-2; 9 bases match TRBD1. After removal of 3 bases from V and 6 bases from J, the junction contained 8 bases not matched to a gene. This CDR3 comprises 15 residues. The germline CDR1 and CDR2 sequences are ENHRY and SYGVKD.